A selection of T cell receptor beta chains follows, all from one sample in a study of blood T cell repertoires in COVID-19. The assay was immunoSEQ multiplex PCR, and TCRdb's table has in-frame clones only and misses some. The sample contains 40,000 to 55,000 clones, less than 85% of which appear only once. The specimen sequenced was peripheral blood. These receptors were taken from a man in his fifties or sixties with active COVID-19. The CDR3 runs from the conserved cysteine through the conserved F or W. The order of the fields is V gene, clone size, J gene, D gene, CDR3 DNA, CDR3 protein. A D gene is named only where the DNA matches it firmly. Clone size is given for some rows only: seen once, a few or many times, or a class if the clone is expanded.

V gene: TRBV19; clone size: .; J gene: TRBJ2-7; D gene: .; CDR3 DNA: TGTGCCAGTAGTAACAGGGCCTACGAGCAGTACTTC; CDR3 protein: CASSNRAYEQYF
V gene: TRBV14; clone size: .; J gene: TRBJ2-5; D gene: .; CDR3 DNA: TGTGCCAGCAGTCGACAGCAAGAGACCCAGTACTTC; CDR3 protein: CASSRQQETQYF
V gene: TRBV4-2; clone size: .; J gene: TRBJ2-3; D gene: .; CDR3 DNA: TGTGCCAGCAGCCTTAAAAGCGGGCCGGTCAGCACAGATACGCAGTATTTT; CDR3 protein: CASSLKSGPVSTDTQYF
V gene: TRBV19; clone size: .; J gene: TRBJ1-6; D gene: TRBD1; CDR3 DNA: TGTGCCAGAAACAGGACAGGGTTACTTAATTCACCCCTCCACTTT; CDR3 protein: CARNRTGLLNSPLHF
V gene: TRBV24-1; clone size: once; J gene: TRBJ1-3; D gene: .; CDR3 DNA: TGTGCCACCAGTGATGCATCGGGGACTGGAAACACCATATATTTT; CDR3 protein: CATSDASGTGNTIYF
V gene: TRBV29-1; clone size: .; J gene: TRBJ1-2; D gene: .; CDR3 DNA: TGCAGCGTTGACTTAATCTATGGCTACACCTTC; CDR3 protein: CSVDLIYGYTF
V gene: TRBV7-9; clone size: .; J gene: TRBJ1-1; D gene: TRBD1; CDR3 DNA: TGTGCCAGCAGCTTAGGATCAGGGGGCTTCACTGAAGCTTTCTTT; CDR3 protein: CASSLGSGGFTEAFF
V gene: TRBV3-1/TRBV3-2; clone size: .; J gene: TRBJ1-2; D gene: .; CDR3 DNA: TGTGCCAGCAGCCAAGATGCGGGGATGTTGGGCTACACCTTC; CDR3 protein: CASSQDAGMLGYTF
V gene: TRBV19; clone size: .; J gene: TRBJ1-5; D gene: TRBD1; CDR3 DNA: TGTGCCAGCAAAGAAGGACAGGGAAGCCAGCCCCAGCATTTT; CDR3 protein: CASKEGQGSQPQHF
V gene: TRBV19; clone size: .; J gene: TRBJ2-7; D gene: .; CDR3 DNA: TGTGCCAGTAGTATAGACGGACAGCTCAACTACGAGCAGTACTTC; CDR3 protein: CASSIDGQLNYEQYF
V gene: TRBV19; clone size: .; J gene: TRBJ2-1; D gene: TRBD2; CDR3 DNA: TGTGCCAGTAGCCCGCTAGCGGGGGGGCCCAGGAATGAGCAGTTCTTC; CDR3 protein: CASSPLAGGPRNEQFF
V gene: TRBV18; clone size: .; J gene: TRBJ2-7; D gene: .; CDR3 DNA: TGTGCCAGCTCACCGGCCGGGAACGACGAGCAGTACTTC; CDR3 protein: CASSPAGNDEQYF
V gene: TRBV9; clone size: .; J gene: TRBJ1-6; D gene: .; CDR3 DNA: TGTGCCAGCAGCGTAGAACCGACAATTCAATACCCCCTCCACTTT; CDR3 protein: CASSVEPTIQYPLHF
V gene: TRBV11-3; clone size: .; J gene: TRBJ2-2; D gene: TRBD2; CDR3 DNA: TGTGCCAGCAGCTTAGCCCCGACTAGCGGTAACACCGGGGAGCTGTTTTTT; CDR3 protein: CASSLAPTSGNTGELFF
V gene: TRBV4-1; clone size: .; J gene: TRBJ2-3; D gene: .; CDR3 DNA: TGCGCCAGCAGCCTCTACCCCGGGACAACTAGCACAGATACGCAGTATTTT; CDR3 protein: CASSLYPGTTSTDTQYF
V gene: TRBV2; clone size: .; J gene: TRBJ2-7; D gene: TRBD2; CDR3 DNA: TGTGCCAGCAGCATAGCGGGGGGGGTCTACGAGCAGTACTTC; CDR3 protein: CASSIAGGVYEQYF
V gene: TRBV4-1; clone size: .; J gene: TRBJ2-2; D gene: .; CDR3 DNA: TGCGCCAGCAGCCAAGGGTACGGGTACACCGGGGAGCTGTTTTTT; CDR3 protein: CASSQGYGYTGELFF
V gene: TRBV28; clone size: .; J gene: TRBJ2-1; D gene: TRBD2; CDR3 DNA: TGTGCCAGCGGGACCCGGACTAGCGGGTCCAATGAGCAGTTCTTC; CDR3 protein: CASGTRTSGSNEQFF
V gene: TRBV5-1; clone size: .; J gene: TRBJ1-1; D gene: .; CDR3 DNA: TGCGCCAGCAGCTTAGGGACACAGAACACTGAAGCTTTCTTT; CDR3 protein: CASSLGTQNTEAFF
V gene: TRBV7-2; clone size: .; J gene: TRBJ2-7; D gene: .; CDR3 DNA: TGTGCCAGCAGCTTAGCCGACAAAATTTCCTACGAGCAGTACTTC; CDR3 protein: CASSLADKISYEQYF
V gene: TRBV19; clone size: once; J gene: TRBJ1-1; D gene: .; CDR3 DNA: TGTGCCAGTAGTCCCCCCGGGTGGCATGAAGCTTTCTTT; CDR3 protein: CASSPPGWHEAFF
V gene: TRBV5-4; clone size: .; J gene: TRBJ2-3; D gene: TRBD2; CDR3 DNA: TGTGCCAGCAGCTTGGATTCGATGGGACTACGAGAGGATACGCAGTATTTT; CDR3 protein: CASSLDSMGLREDTQYF
V gene: TRBV10-1; clone size: .; J gene: TRBJ2-1; D gene: .; CDR3 DNA: TGCGCCAGCAGTTCTAATTCCTACAATGAGCAGTTCTTC; CDR3 protein: CASSSNSYNEQFF
V gene: TRBV9; clone size: once; J gene: TRBJ1-1; D gene: TRBD1; CDR3 DNA: TGTGCCAGCAGCGTAGCCCCGGACAGGGCTATGAACACTGAAGCTTTCTTT; CDR3 protein: CASSVAPDRAMNTEAFF
V gene: TRBV28; clone size: .; J gene: TRBJ1-1; D gene: .; CDR3 DNA: TGTGCCAGCAGTATCTACAGGGATAAAGCTTTCTTT; CDR3 protein: CASSIYRDKAFF
V gene: TRBV6-5; clone size: .; J gene: TRBJ1-2; D gene: .; CDR3 DNA: TGTGCCAGCAGTTCGCGGGGATCCCCATATGGCTACACCTTC; CDR3 protein: CASSSRGSPYGYTF
V gene: TRBV7-9; clone size: .; J gene: TRBJ2-1; D gene: TRBD2; CDR3 DNA: TGTGCCAGCAGCTTAATTAGCGGGGGAGGCGAGCAGTTCTTC; CDR3 protein: CASSLISGGGEQFF
V gene: TRBV10-3; clone size: .; J gene: TRBJ2-3; D gene: TRBD2; CDR3 DNA: TGTGCCATCACTTCCGGGGGGGGCGATACGCAGTATTTT; CDR3 protein: CAITSGGGDTQYF
V gene: TRBV11-2; clone size: .; J gene: TRBJ2-7; D gene: TRBD1; CDR3 DNA: TGTGCCAGCAGCATGGGACAGTTGTACGAGCAGTACTTC; CDR3 protein: CASSMGQLYEQYF
V gene: TRBV19; clone size: .; J gene: TRBJ1-5; D gene: .; CDR3 DNA: TGTGCCAGCACGACAGGAGAGTGGAGCAATCAGCCCCAGCATTTT; CDR3 protein: CASTTGEWSNQPQHF
V gene: TRBV5-1; clone size: .; J gene: TRBJ1-2; D gene: TRBD1; CDR3 DNA: TGCGCCAGCAGCCACGGGACAGGAAGGGTGGGCTACACCTTC; CDR3 protein: CASSHGTGRVGYTF
V gene: TRBV5-1; clone size: .; J gene: TRBJ2-5; D gene: .; CDR3 DNA: TGCGCCAGCAGCAACACACTAGGACAAGAGACCCAGTACTTC; CDR3 protein: CASSNTLGQETQYF
V gene: TRBV3-1/TRBV3-2; clone size: few; J gene: TRBJ1-2; D gene: .; CDR3 DNA: TGTGCCAGCAGCCAGCGGGACAAGCGGGGGTATGGCTACACCTTC; CDR3 protein: CASSQRDKRGYGYTF
V gene: TRBV13; clone size: .; J gene: TRBJ2-3; D gene: TRBD1; CDR3 DNA: TGTGCCAGCAGCACCAGAGGGACAGCTGATACGCAGTATTTT; CDR3 protein: CASSTRGTADTQYF
V gene: TRBV12-3/TRBV12-4; clone size: .; J gene: TRBJ2-7; D gene: .; CDR3 DNA: TGTGCCAGCAGTTTAATAGGAGGGATCGAGCAGTACTTC; CDR3 protein: CASSLIGGIEQYF
V gene: TRBV5-1; clone size: .; J gene: TRBJ1-4; D gene: .; CDR3 DNA: TGCGCCAGCGCTCCTTTGGGCTATGGTGAAAAACTGTTTTTT; CDR3 protein: CASAPLGYGEKLFF
V gene: TRBV5-6; clone size: .; J gene: TRBJ2-7; D gene: TRBD1; CDR3 DNA: TGTGCCAGCAGCTTTATATGGGACAGCTCCTACGAGCAGTACTTC; CDR3 protein: CASSFIWDSSYEQYF
V gene: TRBV7-7; clone size: .; J gene: TRBJ2-7; D gene: TRBD1; CDR3 DNA: TGTGCCAGCAGCTCCGGGACAGGTGGCTACGAGCAGTACTTC; CDR3 protein: CASSSGTGGYEQYF
V gene: TRBV7-8; clone size: .; J gene: TRBJ2-7; D gene: .; CDR3 DNA: TGTGCCAGCAGGCCTCCCACGACACTTTCTGGCTACGAGCAGTACTTC; CDR3 protein: CASRPPTTLSGYEQYF
V gene: TRBV9; clone size: .; J gene: TRBJ1-4; D gene: .; CDR3 DNA: TGTGCCAGCAGCGCCATCGCGGGGTATGACGAAAAACTGTTTTTT; CDR3 protein: CASSAIAGYDEKLFF
V gene: TRBV5-4; clone size: .; J gene: TRBJ2-3; D gene: TRBD1; CDR3 DNA: TGTGCCAGCAGCTCGGACAGGGGGCTAGATACGCAGTATTTT; CDR3 protein: CASSSDRGLDTQYF
V gene: TRBV10-3; clone size: .; J gene: TRBJ2-1; D gene: TRBD1; CDR3 DNA: TGTGCCATCAGAGCTCAGGGGGCGTTTTACAATGAGCAGTTCTTC; CDR3 protein: CAIRAQGAFYNEQFF
V gene: TRBV9; clone size: .; J gene: TRBJ2-5; D gene: TRBD1; CDR3 DNA: TGTGCCAGCAGCCCCGGGACAGGGTATGAGACCCAGTACTTC; CDR3 protein: CASSPGTGYETQYF
V gene: TRBV19; clone size: .; J gene: TRBJ2-7; D gene: .; CDR3 DNA: TGTGCCAGTAGTATTAACAGGGCCTACGAGCAGTACTTC; CDR3 protein: CASSINRAYEQYF
V gene: TRBV7-6; clone size: .; J gene: TRBJ2-1; D gene: TRBD2; CDR3 DNA: TGTGCCAGCAGCTTAGAGGGAGGGAGGGCATACAATGAGCAGTTCTTC; CDR3 protein: CASSLEGGRAYNEQFF
V gene: TRBV11-2; clone size: .; J gene: TRBJ2-1; D gene: .; CDR3 DNA: TGTGCCAGCAGCTTAGGAAGGGAGATCAATAGGAATGAGCAGTTCTTC; CDR3 protein: CASSLGREINRNEQFF
V gene: TRBV7-6; clone size: .; J gene: TRBJ2-2; D gene: TRBD2; CDR3 DNA: TGTGCCAGCAGCCAACTAGCGGGGGGTTCCGGGGAGCTGTTTTTT; CDR3 protein: CASSQLAGGSGELFF
V gene: TRBV5-6; clone size: .; J gene: TRBJ1-4; D gene: .; CDR3 DNA: TGTGCCAGCAGCTTGGCTCGACAAGGAAAACTGTTTTTT; CDR3 protein: CASSLARQGKLFF
V gene: TRBV5-1; clone size: few; J gene: TRBJ2-4; D gene: TRBD1; CDR3 DNA: TGCGCCAGCAGCAAGACAGGGGATTACAACATTCAGTACTTC; CDR3 protein: CASSKTGDYNIQYF
V gene: TRBV27; clone size: .; J gene: TRBJ1-1; D gene: .; CDR3 DNA: TGTGCCAGCAGTCTTACCCTTCCCGGACTAATCGGGTACACTGAAGCTTTCTTT; CDR3 protein: CASSLTLPGLIGYTEAFF
V gene: TRBV28; clone size: .; J gene: TRBJ1-6; D gene: TRBD1; CDR3 DNA: TGTGCCAGCAGTCGACAGGGGGCCTATAATTCACCCCTCCACTTT; CDR3 protein: CASSRQGAYNSPLHF
V gene: TRBV6-5; clone size: .; J gene: TRBJ1-6; D gene: TRBD1; CDR3 DNA: TGTGCCAGCAGTTACTCAACCCAGGGGGTGTCTTCACCCCTCCACTTT; CDR3 protein: CASSYSTQGVSSPLHF
V gene: TRBV3-1/TRBV3-2; clone size: .; J gene: TRBJ1-6; D gene: .; CDR3 DNA: TGTGCCAGCAACTGGGGACAAATCCATTCACCCCTCCACTTT; CDR3 protein: CASNWGQIHSPLHF
V gene: TRBV28; clone size: .; J gene: TRBJ1-4; D gene: .; CDR3 DNA: TGTGCCAGCACCGGCGGGAATAATGAAAAACTGTTTTTT; CDR3 protein: CASTGGNNEKLFF
V gene: TRBV27; clone size: .; J gene: TRBJ1-2; D gene: .; CDR3 DNA: TGTGCCAGCAGCCTACGGTCGGGAAGTAACTATGGCTACACCTTC; CDR3 protein: CASSLRSGSNYGYTF